The TCR beta chain described here comes from a study of T cell responses to AZD1222 COVID-19 vaccine. Study-level points and caveats: Nearly half of spike-specific TCRs reportedly target unmutated variant regions. None of the repertoires were sampled until the peak T cell response had passed.

Pooling covered second doses at about 4 or about 12 weeks. This clone was recorded once. The antigen remains undetermined. The CDR3 covers 11 residues. The germline CDR1 and CDR2 sequences are MDHEN and SYDVKM. V gave up 4 bases and J gave up 4 bases, with 5 bases separating them. Repertoires were generated with immunoSEQ multiplex PCR, while TCRdb's copy carries only in-frame clones and drops some. The sample has roughly 130,000 clones, more than 85% seen once. The source of this sequence is an adult who received the AZD1222 COVID-19 vaccine. This rearrangement joins TRBV28 to TRBJ2-7; unclear D gene. This specimen was peripheral blood, taken 28 days after the second AZD1222 dose. The CDR3 loop is CASSSRYEQYF. In DNA, the CDR3 is TGTGCCAGCAGTTCACGGTACGAGCAGTACTTC.